This TCR beta chain stems from a study of blood T cell repertoires in COVID-19. In the authors' methods: Estimated nucleated cell counts came from reference gene primer amplification. Produced via immunoSEQ multiplex PCR; TCRdb's table is partial and in-frame only. V, J and clone size were drawn from that table, and D and trimming were deduced from the DNA. The sample lists roughly 460,000 clones, 70% to 90% occurring once. Seattle's enrolled individuals joined amid active infection and were then monitored longitudinally. This CDR3 is 14 amino acids long. Trimming at V came to 2 bases and at J to 4 bases, leaving 8 bases not matched to a gene. Germline CDR1 is GTSNPN and CDR2 is SVGIG (reference sequence).

V gene TRBV30 combines with J gene TRBJ2-7; 7 nucleotides align to TRBD2. The receptor's source is a man between 18 and 35 years old with COVID-19, enrolled during active disease. The sample was peripheral blood. CDR3 loop: CAWSRSSGNYEQYF. DNA for the CDR3: TGTGCCTGGAGTAGGTCTAGCGGAAATTACGAGCAGTACTTC.